This T cell receptor (beta chain) was captured by sequencing in a study of CXCR3-negative and CXCR3-positive naive CD8 T cells. Germline V CDR1 and CDR2: MGHRA, YSYEKL. The CDR3 loop spans 13 amino acids. The authors made the TRB cDNA libraries by 5' RACE using UMI labels. From its re-call of the 5' RACE reads, TCRdb lists each CDR3 protein once, without DNA. Its clone listing holds more than 100,000 distinct CDR3 sequences. A CD45RO-CCR7+CD27+CD95- phenotype identified naive CD8+ T cells. Study findings and constraints: The TRB CDR3s that CXCR3-positive naive cells carried were more hydrophobic than those of CXCR3-negative naive cells.

Notes on this clonotype: Its antigen is not identified.

This chain links TRBV4-1 with TRBJ2-1; no DNA is available, so the TRBD2 call from TCRdb remains unchecked. The receptor's source is a human donor in good health. Some clones in this sample may be carry-over from other donors' samples. Specimen: naive CXCR3+ CD8+ T cells from blood. Subset of the sample: CD45RO-CCR7+CD27+CD95- naive CD8+ T cells expressing CXCR3 (TNR3+). The CDR3 here is CASRTSGLHEQFF.